This T cell receptor (beta chain) stems from a study of T cell changes during pregnancy in multiple sclerosis. This clone was found a few times. Per the germline V gene, CDR1 is SEHNR and CDR2 is FQNEAQ (reference sequence). The CDR3 consists of 15 residues. Trimming pared 3 bases from V and 0 bases from J, leaving 9 bases between. Here immunoSEQ multiplex PCR was the method, and the copy in TCRdb shows in-frame clones only, minus some. The sample holds approximately 80,000 clones, roughly 95% seen once. The genes are TRBV7-9 and TRBJ1-3; D unclear. The source material was peripheral blood, sampled in the second trimester of pregnancy. This sequence was found in a female donor in good health, enrolled as a control in a pregnancy study. The DNA for the CDR3 is TGTGCCAGCAGCTTCCTACGGGACTCTGGAAACACCATATATTTT. This codes for CASSFLRDSGNTIYF.